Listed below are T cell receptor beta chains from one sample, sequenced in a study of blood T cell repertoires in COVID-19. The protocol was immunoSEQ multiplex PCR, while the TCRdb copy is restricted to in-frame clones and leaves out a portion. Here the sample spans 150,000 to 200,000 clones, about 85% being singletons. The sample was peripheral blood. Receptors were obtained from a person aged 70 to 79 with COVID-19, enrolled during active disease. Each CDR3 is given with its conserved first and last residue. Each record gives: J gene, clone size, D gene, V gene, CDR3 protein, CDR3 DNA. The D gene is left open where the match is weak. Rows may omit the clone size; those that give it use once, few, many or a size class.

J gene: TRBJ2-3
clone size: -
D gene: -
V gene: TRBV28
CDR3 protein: CASSSSSDTQYF
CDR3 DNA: TGTGCCAGCAGTTCCTCTTCAGATACGCAGTATTTT

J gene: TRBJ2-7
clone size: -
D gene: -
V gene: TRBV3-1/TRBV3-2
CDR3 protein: CASSLGAKQYF
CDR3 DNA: TGTGCCAGCAGCCTAGGGGCAAAGCAGTACTTC

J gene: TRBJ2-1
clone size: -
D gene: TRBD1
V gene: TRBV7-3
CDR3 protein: CASSPGQGYNEQFF
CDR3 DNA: TGTGCCAGCAGTCCGGGACAGGGTTACAATGAGCAGTTCTTC

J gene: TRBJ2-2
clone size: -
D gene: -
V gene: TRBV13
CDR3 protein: CASSLGPPGELFF
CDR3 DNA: TGTGCCAGCAGCTTAGGCCCTCCTGGGGAGCTGTTTTTT

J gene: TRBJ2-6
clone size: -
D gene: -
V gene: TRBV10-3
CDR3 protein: CAISATQDSGANVLTF
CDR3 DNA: TGTGCCATCAGTGCTACACAGGACTCTGGGGCCAACGTCCTGACTTTC

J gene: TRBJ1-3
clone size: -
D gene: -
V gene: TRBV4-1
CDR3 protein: CASSRGGGSGNTIYF
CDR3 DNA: TGCGCCAGCAGCCGCGGTGGTGGCTCTGGAAACACCATATATTTT

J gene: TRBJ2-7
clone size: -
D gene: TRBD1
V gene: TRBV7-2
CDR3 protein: CASSNRLGQGRNEQYF
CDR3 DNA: TGTGCCAGCAGCAACCGACTAGGACAGGGTAGGAACGAGCAGTACTTC

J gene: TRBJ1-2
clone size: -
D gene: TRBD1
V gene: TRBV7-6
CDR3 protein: CASSLGTGGISVYGYTF
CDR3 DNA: TGTGCCAGCAGCTTAGGAACAGGGGGCATTTCCGTCTACGGCTACACCTTC

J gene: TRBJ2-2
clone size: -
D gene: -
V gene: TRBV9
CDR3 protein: CASSLDRNTGELFF
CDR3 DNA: TGTGCCAGCAGCCTCGACAGAAACACCGGGGAGCTGTTTTTT

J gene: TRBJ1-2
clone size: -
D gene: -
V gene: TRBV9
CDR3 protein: CASSVEGSNYGYTF
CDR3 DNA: TGTGCCAGCAGCGTGGAGGGATCTAACTATGGCTACACCTTC

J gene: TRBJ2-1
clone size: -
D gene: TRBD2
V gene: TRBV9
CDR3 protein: CASTPANSGGWNEQFF
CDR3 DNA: TGTGCCAGCACCCCGGCCAATAGCGGGGGTTGGAATGAGCAGTTCTTC

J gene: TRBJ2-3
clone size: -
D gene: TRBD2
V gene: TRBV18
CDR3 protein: CASSPPASGRQVDTQYF
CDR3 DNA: TGTGCCAGCTCACCACCGGCTAGCGGGAGGCAGGTAGATACGCAGTATTTT

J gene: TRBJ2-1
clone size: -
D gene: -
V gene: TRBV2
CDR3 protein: CASTQGMGPHNEQFF
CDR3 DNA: TGTGCCAGCACCCAGGGGATGGGTCCCCACAATGAGCAGTTCTTC

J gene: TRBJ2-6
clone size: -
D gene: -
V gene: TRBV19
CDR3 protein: CASTVVGANVLTF
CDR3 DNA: TGTGCCAGTACGGTCGTAGGGGCCAACGTCCTGACTTTC

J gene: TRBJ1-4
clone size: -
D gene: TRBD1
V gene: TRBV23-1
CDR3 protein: CASSQSGGQGRITNEKLFF
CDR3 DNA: TGCGCCAGCAGTCAATCCGGGGGACAGGGAAGAATAACTAATGAAAAACTGTTTTTT

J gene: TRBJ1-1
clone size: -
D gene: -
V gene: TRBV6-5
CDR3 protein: CASSYSGLGAVAEAFF
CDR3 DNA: TGTGCCAGCAGTTACTCGGGTCTGGGGGCTGTCGCTGAAGCTTTCTTT

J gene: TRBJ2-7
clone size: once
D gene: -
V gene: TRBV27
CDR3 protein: CASRDSEASYEQYF
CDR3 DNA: TGTGCCAGCAGAGACAGCGAGGCCTCCTACGAGCAGTACTTC